This TCR beta chain was captured in a study of blood T cell repertoires in COVID-19. With V trimmed by 3 bases and J by 2 bases, 6 bases remained unmatched. Germline V CDR1 and CDR2: LNHDA, SQIVND (reference sequence). CDR3 length equals 16 residues. Profiling relied on immunoSEQ multiplex PCR, and the TCRdb table lists in-frame clones only, not all of them. The data show over 150,000 clones, with 80% to 85% seen just once and 11% held by the top ten. The sequence derives from a man between 65 and 85 years old with active or convalescent COVID-19. Sample: peripheral blood. The V and J genes are TRBV19 and TRBJ1-3, with TRBD1 matching 8 bases. The CDR3 region is CASSIGQGAAGNTIYF. The DNA for the CDR3 is TGTGCCAGTAGTATTGGGCAGGGGGCGGCTGGAAACACCATATATTTT. The entire variable domain, with the rest obtained from reference TRBV19 and TRBJ1-3, is as follows: DGGITQSPKYLFRKEGQNVTLSCEQNLNHDAMYWYRQDPGQGLRLIYYSQIVNDFQKGDIAEGYSVSREKKESFPLTVTSAQKNPTAFYLCASSIGQGAAGNTIYFGEGSWLTVV.